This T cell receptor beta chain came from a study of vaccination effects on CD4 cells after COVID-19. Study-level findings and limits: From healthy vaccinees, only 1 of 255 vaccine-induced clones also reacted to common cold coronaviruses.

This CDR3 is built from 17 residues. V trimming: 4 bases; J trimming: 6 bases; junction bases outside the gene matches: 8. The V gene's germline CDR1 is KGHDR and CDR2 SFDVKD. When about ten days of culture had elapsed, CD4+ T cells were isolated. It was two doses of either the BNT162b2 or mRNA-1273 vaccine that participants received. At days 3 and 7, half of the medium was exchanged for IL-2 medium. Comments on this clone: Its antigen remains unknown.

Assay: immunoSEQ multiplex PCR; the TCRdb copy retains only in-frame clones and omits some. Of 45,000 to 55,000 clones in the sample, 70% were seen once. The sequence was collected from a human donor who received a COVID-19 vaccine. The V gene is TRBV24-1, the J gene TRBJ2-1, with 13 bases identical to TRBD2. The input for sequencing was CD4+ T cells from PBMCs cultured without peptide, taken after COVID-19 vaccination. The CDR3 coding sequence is TGTGCCACCAGTGACACCCGGACTAGCGGGAGATCCAATGAGCAGTTCTTC. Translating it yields CATSDTRTSGRSNEQFF.